Below are 17 T cell receptor beta chains sequenced from a single sample in a study of blood T cell repertoires in COVID-19. The assay was immunoSEQ multiplex PCR, and TCRdb's table has in-frame clones only and misses some. The sample records some 340,000 clones, about four fifths being singletons. Sequenced sample: PBMCs or T cells enriched from blood (not recorded which). These receptors were taken from a woman in her 50s who had recovered from COVID-19.

V is TRBV2 and J is TRBJ1-2; the D gene is possibly TRBD1 (6 bases). With 6 bases removed from V and 3 bases from J, the gap between germline ends came to 14 bases. The CDR3 is made up of 14 amino acids. Germline V CDR1 and CDR2: SNHLY, FYNNEI. The CDR3 spells CASRLDRSDYGYTF. CDR3 nucleotide sequence: TGTGCCAGCAGATTGGACAGATCGGACTATGGCTACACCTTC.

The chain employs TRBV7-2 and TRBJ1-5; maybe TRBD1 (5 bases). The germline V gene encodes CDR1 SGHTA and CDR2 FQGNSA. The V and J ends lost 5 bases and 5 bases respectively, with 16 bases between them. CDR3 length equals 15 residues. The CDR3 region is CASSPTPGPDQPQHF. CDR3 DNA: TGTGCCAGCAGCCCGACCCCAGGGCCCGATCAGCCCCAGCATTTT.

The chain joins TRBV29-1 to TRBJ2-7; TRBD2 agrees at 14 bases. Trimming removed 7 bases from V and 7 bases from J; junction bases left unmatched: 9. CDR3 length: 14 amino acids. Germline-derived CDR1 and CDR2 are SQVTM and ANQGSEA. The CDR3 DNA reads TGCAGCGCGACTGGACTAGCGGGAGGTCGGGAGCAGTACTTC. As protein: CSATGLAGGREQYF.

This chain connects TRBV10-3 to TRBJ2-5; possible D gene TRBD2, 6 bases. Germline CDR1 is ENHRY and CDR2 is SYGVKD. The CDR3 runs to 12 residues. Trimming took off 10 bases at V and 5 bases at J, with 14 bases between the two ends. The CDR3 loop is CATGGRTETQYF. The DNA for the CDR3 is TGTGCCACCGGGGGACGAACGGAGACCCAGTACTTC.

The chain couples TRBV7-9 to TRBJ2-5, with D maybe TRBD2 (6 bases). CDR3 length: 15 amino acids. Trimming removed 8 bases from V and 1 base from J, with 17 bases in between. Germline assignment: CDR1 SEHNR and CDR2 FQNEAQ (reference sequence). Here the CDR3 DNA reads TGTGCCAGCGGACGGGTGGTGGGACTCCAAGAGACCCAGTACTTC. It is translated as CASGRVVGLQETQYF.

This chain links TRBV11-2 with TRBJ1-6, with 7 bases that match TRBD1. Germline CDR1 and CDR2: SGHAT and FQNNGV. The CDR3 covers 15 residues. J was trimmed by 2 bases and V by 5 bases; bases with no gene match: 3. The CDR3 nucleotides read TGTGCCAGCAGCCCAGGGACAGCCTATAATTCACCCCTCCACTTT. This codes for CASSPGTAYNSPLHF.

The gene calls are TRBV3-1 (or the pseudogene TRBV3-2) and TRBJ2-2; 13 bases line up with TRBD2. The V gene's germline CDR1 is LGHDT and CDR2 YNNKEL (reference sequence). V lost 5 bases, J lost 6 bases, and 6 bases stayed unmatched. CDR3 length equals 16 residues. The CDR3 is CASSATSGRASGELFF. The CDR3 nucleotides read TGTGCCAGCAGCGCAACTAGCGGGAGGGCCTCCGGGGAGCTGTTTTTT.

J is TRBJ2-1 and V is TRBV9, with TRBD1 matching over 9 bases. Germline lookup yields CDR1 SGDLS and CDR2 YYNGEE. The CDR3 extends over 16 amino acids. With 0 bases clipped from V and 4 bases from J, the junction kept 5 bases outside the gene matches. CDR3 DNA sequence: TGTGCCAGCAGCGTAGAACCAGGGACAGGGTACAATGAGCAGTTCTTC. It yields the protein CASSVEPGTGYNEQFF.

This chain joins TRBV28 and TRBJ1-2; TRBD1 agrees at 9 bases. Germline V gives CDR1 MDHEN, CDR2 SYDVKM. The CDR3 runs to 15 residues. With V trimmed by 2 bases and J by 7 bases, 8 bases remained unmatched. The DNA for the CDR3 is TGTGCCAGCAGTTTAAGGCACAGGGGGCAGGGTGGCTACACCTTC. Protein: CASSLRHRGQGGYTF.

The chain recombines TRBV18 with TRBJ1-5, with 7 bases identical to TRBD1. Germline values: CDR1 KGHSH, CDR2 LQKENI. CDR3 length: 15 amino acids. V trimming: 5 bases; J trimming: 7 bases; junction bases outside the gene matches: 11. The CDR3 loop reads CASSGTRDRLQPQHF. CDR3 nucleotide sequence: TGTGCCAGCTCAGGCACAAGGGACAGATTACAGCCCCAGCATTTT.

V gene TRBV7-2 combines with J gene TRBJ1-6; no firm D call. The V end lost 5 bases, the J end lost 12 bases, and 11 bases lay between the germline ends. Germline CDR1 reads SGHTA; CDR2 reads FQGNSA. The CDR3 is 12 residues long. CDR3 in amino acids: CASSLPGRPLHF. The DNA for the CDR3 is TGTGCCAGCAGCCTCCCCGGTAGACCCCTCCACTTT.

The chain uses TRBV4-2 and TRBJ1-2; no definite D call. CDR3 length equals 15 residues. Trimming removed 3 bases from V and 4 bases from J, with 15 bases in between. The V gene's germline CDR1 is LGHNA and CDR2 YNFKEQ. CDR3 region: CASSHSGPEVYGYTF. For the CDR3, the DNA is TGTGCCAGCAGCCACTCGGGCCCGGAGGTCTATGGCTACACCTTC.

Points on this clone: At one of its ends the junction is not consistent with the germline gene, which may arise from a read error. The chain links TRBV7-9 to TRBJ1-2; D might be TRBD1 (5 bases). The CDR3 runs 12 residues. Germline-derived CDR1 and CDR2 are SEHNR and FQNEAQ (reference sequence). The CDR3 DNA sequence: TGTGCCAGCAGCTTAGTGGGGACTGGCTACGCCTTC. It encodes CASSLVGTGYAF.

This chain links TRBV29-1 with TRBJ1-2; D may be TRBD1 (6 bases). This CDR3 spans 12 amino acids. Germline V gives CDR1 SQVTM, CDR2 ANQGSEA. V was pared by 3 bases and J by 3 bases, with 8 bases between. The CDR3 protein is CSVERTDYGYTF. Here the CDR3 DNA reads TGCAGCGTTGAGCGGACAGACTATGGCTACACCTTC.

The chain combines TRBV10-3 with TRBJ1-4, with D uncertain. Trimming left V 6 bases short and J 10 bases short, with 12 bases between. The CDR3 totals 12 residues. Looked up from germline, CDR1 is ENHRY and CDR2 is SYGVKD. CDR3 coding DNA: TGTGCCATCAGCGAGGAACGTAGAAAACTGTTTTTT. It specifies CAISEERRKLFF.

This CDR3 is CASSQEMTSGQYF. In DNA, the CDR3 is TGTGCCAGCAGCCAAGAAATGACTTCTGGGCAGTACTTC. The genes are TRBV4-2 and TRBJ2-5, with D uncertain. There are 13 residues in the CDR3. V lost 0 bases, J lost 11 bases, and 13 bases lay in between. The germline V gene encodes CDR1 LGHNA and CDR2 YNFKEQ.

V usage is TRBV15 and J usage is TRBJ1-5; TRBD1 aligns across 10 bases. J was trimmed by 7 bases and V by 5 bases; bases with no gene match: 8. The CDR3 extends over 15 amino acids. Germline CDR1 and CDR2: LNHNV and YYDKDF (reference sequence). This CDR3 reads CATSPPDRGRQPQHF. The DNA of the CDR3 is TGTGCCACCAGCCCCCCTGACAGGGGGCGGCAGCCCCAGCATTTT.